These 22 T cell receptor beta chains were all obtained from the same sample, sequenced in a study of low-dose radiotherapy and immunotherapy resistance in tumors. Noted time point: after trial treatment. As for treatment: LDRT plus nivolumab, ipilimumab, low-dose cyclophosphamide and aspirin (RACIN trial). Primers used for first-strand cDNA, a TRAV- and TRBV-specific set, covered both alpha and beta chains. An approximately 19-cycle PCR with a constant-region primer and V-primer adapter amplified TCRs. MiXCR, run by TCRdb on the reads, gives a single entry per CDR3 protein. The sample consists of approximately 100,000 distinct CDR3 sequences, less than 25% of them appearing once. The specimen was PBMCs, collected after low-dose radiotherapy plus immunotherapy. Receptors were obtained from a male donor with prostate cancer.

This clonotype was recorded a few times. V is TRBV6-8 and J is TRBJ2-2, with D perhaps matching TRBD2 (5 bases). V was cut by 5 bases and J by 3 bases, with 19 bases left in between. Per the germline V gene, CDR1 is MNHGY and CDR2 is SAAAGT. The CDR3 sequence is 17 residues long. CDR3 in DNA: TGTGCCAGCAGTCTAAGCAGACTCAGGAGGTACACCGGGGAGCTGTTTTTT. Translation gives CASSLSRLRRYTGELFF.

This clonotype was picked up many times. The V gene is TRBV5-4, the J gene TRBJ2-5, with TRBD2 as a possible D gene (6 bases). V was pared by 2 bases and J by 5 bases, with 16 bases between. CDR1 and CDR2 (germline): SGHNT, YYREEE (reference sequence). This CDR3 is 15 amino acids long. The CDR3 bases are TGTGCCAGCAGCTTCATGCGGGGCTCAAGGGAGACCCAGTACTTC. Translated: CASSFMRGSRETQYF.

This clonotype was seen at least ten times. In nucleotides, the CDR3 is TGTGCCTGGAGGACGAAGGGGGAACCCTACGAGCAGTACTTC. This gives the protein CAWRTKGEPYEQYF. The V and J genes are TRBV30 and TRBJ2-7; the D gene is possibly TRBD1 (6 bases). Trimming removed 3 bases at V and 2 bases at J, with 14 bases between. Germline lookup yields CDR1 GTSNPN and CDR2 SVGIG (reference sequence). CDR3 size: 14 residues.

This clonotype was picked up many times. The rearrangement joins TRBV18 to TRBJ2-5; a weak D match, TRBD1 (5 bases). The germline V gene has CDR1 KGHSH and CDR2 LQKENI. V was clipped by 2 bases and J by 7 bases, with 14 bases between them. The length of the CDR3 is 14 residues. The CDR3 reads CASSPTTASGTQYF. The CDR3 coding sequence is TGTGCCAGCTCACCAACGACAGCCTCGGGGACCCAGTACTTC.

This chain links TRBV4-2 with TRBJ2-1, with 13 nucleotides matching TRBD2. CDR1 is LGHNA and CDR2 is YNFKEQ in the germline V gene. The CDR3 has 16 amino acids. V lost 4 bases to trimming and J lost 5 bases; unmatched junction nucleotides: 5. The CDR3 is CASSRHGTSGDNEQFF. CDR3 DNA sequence: TGTGCCAGCAGCCGGCACGGGACTAGCGGGGACAATGAGCAGTTCTTC.

A word on this clonotype: The CDR3 does not close with the conserved phenylalanine or tryptophan, likely indicating a read error. The chain is built from TRBV20-1 and TRBJ2-5; maybe TRBD2 (5 bases). Germline V gene lookup returns CDR1 DFQATT and CDR2 SNEGSKA (reference sequence). CDR3 length equals 13 residues. V was cut by 4 bases and J by 7 bases, with 16 bases left in between. The CDR3 is CSATRAPSGTQYY. CDR3 DNA sequence: TGCAGTGCTACGAGGGCGCCTTCGGGGACCCAGTACTAC.

There are many counts of this clonotype. The chain has TRBV9 and TRBJ2-5; 11 nucleotides match TRBD2. The CDR3 spans 16 residues. Germline CDR1 SGDLS, CDR2 YYNGEE. The trim removed 4 bases at V and 5 bases at J, leaving 10 bases unmatched. CDR3 protein: CASSNPSGGPGETQYF. The CDR3 nucleotides are TGTGCCAGCAGCAACCCTAGCGGGGGGCCCGGGGAGACCCAGTACTTC.

The chain couples TRBV7-9 to TRBJ2-5, with D possibly being TRBD1 or TRBD2 (6 bases each). The CDR3 loop spans 13 amino acids. V was cut by 6 bases and J by 5 bases, with 13 bases left in between. Germline-derived CDR1 and CDR2 are SEHNR and FQNEAQ (reference sequence). This chain's CDR3 is CASSTGGGETQYF. DNA for the CDR3: TGTGCCAGCAGTACCGGAGGGGGGGAGACCCAGTACTTC.

In its sample, this clonotype was seen once. This chain connects TRBV11-2 to TRBJ2-7; D is perhaps TRBD1 (6 bases). Trimming took off 1 base at V and 0 bases at J, with 10 bases between the two ends. Germline V gene data show CDR1 as SGHAT and CDR2 as FQNNGV. The CDR3 has 15 amino acids. For the CDR3, the DNA is TGTGCCAGCAGCTTAGCAGGGGTCCCCTCCTACGAGCAGTACTTC. It encodes CASSLAGVPSYEQYF.

This clonotype was counted ten times or more. The chain couples TRBV7-2 to TRBJ1-1; no clear D. The V and J ends lost 5 bases and 9 bases respectively, with 13 bases between them. Germline-derived CDR1 and CDR2 are SGHTA and FQGNSA. The CDR3 loop spans 12 amino acids. The CDR3 sequence is CASSRSGTQAFF. The CDR3 coding sequence is TGTGCCAGCAGCCGTAGTGGCACGCAAGCTTTCTTT.

This clonotype has at least ten counts. The V gene is TRBV9, the J gene TRBJ1-1; perhaps TRBD1 as D (5 bases). Germline V gene lookup returns CDR1 SGDLS and CDR2 YYNGEE. The V and J ends lost 3 bases and 4 bases respectively, with 16 bases between them. The CDR3 has 15 residues. The CDR3 DNA reads as TGTGCCAGCAGCGCCGTCTACGAGGGGTCCACTGAAGCTTTCTTT. Amino acids: CASSAVYEGSTEAFF. The complete variable domain, with remaining parts taken from reference TRBV9 and TRBJ1-1, reads DSGVTQTPKHLITATGQRVTLRCSPRSGDLSVYWYQQSLDQGLQFLIQYYNGEERAKGNILERFSAQQFPDLHSELNLSSLELGDSALYFCASSAVYEGSTEAFFGQGTRLTVV.

V is TRBV12-3 or TRBV12-4 and J is TRBJ2-5; D is perhaps TRBD2 (6 bases). V was trimmed by 6 bases and J by 5 bases, leaving 16 bases between them. The CDR3 is made up of 14 amino acids. Here the CDR3 reads CASRETGLHETQYF. CDR3 nucleotides: TGTGCCAGCAGGGAAACGGGACTTCATGAGACCCAGTACTTC.

The table lists this clonotype with many counts. The chain links TRBV3-1 to TRBJ2-2; 8 bases fit TRBD2. The CDR3 covers 17 residues. Germline assignment: CDR1 LGHDT and CDR2 YNNKEL (reference sequence). After removal of 0 bases from V and 6 bases from J, the junction contained 9 bases not matched to a gene. DNA for the CDR3: TGTGCCAGCAGCCAAGAAACGGGGGGGCCGGGGGCCGGGGAGCTGTTTTTT. This gives the protein CASSQETGGPGAGELFF.

The chain has TRBV9 and TRBJ2-1; D remains unclear. Germline CDR1 reads SGDLS; CDR2 reads YYNGEE. Trimming removed 1 base from V and 8 bases from J, with 10 bases in between. The CDR3 has 13 residues. The CDR3 coding sequence is TGTGCCAGCAGCGTACAGCCTTCTTATGAGCAGTTCTTC. It specifies CASSVQPSYEQFF. Full variable domain (rest looked up from reference TRBV9 and TRBJ2-1): DSGVTQTPKHLITATGQRVTLRCSPRSGDLSVYWYQQSLDQGLQFLIQYYNGEERAKGNILERFSAQQFPDLHSELNLSSLELGDSALYFCASSVQPSYEQFFGPGTRLTVL.

This clonotype was picked up many times. The chain employs TRBV11-2 and TRBJ2-1, with D tentatively TRBD2 (6 bases). This CDR3 contains 14 residues. Trimming took 1 base from V and 8 from J, leaving 12 bases between them. Germline V lookup: CDR1 SGHAT, CDR2 FQNNGV. CDR3 bases: TGTGCCAGCAGCTTAGTCCTAGCGTTCGATGAGCAGTTCTTC. Translated: CASSLVLAFDEQFF. Complete variable domain (other parts from reference TRBV11-2 and TRBJ2-1): EAGVAQSPRYKIIEKRQSVAFWCNPISGHATLYWYQQILGQGPKLLIQFQNNGVVDDSQLPKDRFSAERLKGVDSTLKIQPAKLEDSAVYLCASSLVLAFDEQFFGPGTRLTVL.

This clonotype was counted ten times or more. The V and J genes are TRBV29-1 and TRBJ2-3; 7 bases match TRBD1. The J segment lost 4 bases and the V segment lost 6 bases, leaving 1 base of the junction unmatched. The V gene's germline CDR1 is SQVTM and CDR2 ANQGSEA. CDR3 length: 11 residues. CDR3 sequence (DNA): TGCAGCGTCCAGGGGGCAGATACGCAGTATTTT. It yields the protein CSVQGADTQYF.

The table lists this clonotype with many counts. The chain combines TRBV20-1 with TRBJ2-1; D perhaps matches TRBD2 (7 bases). This CDR3 spans 16 amino acids. Trimming removed 5 bases from V and 10 bases from J, with 27 bases in between. Germline V lookup: CDR1 DFQATT, CDR2 SNEGSKA (reference sequence). CDR3 in DNA: TGCAGTGCTTTAGCGTCGAAGGGGGGGGCTCGAAAGGAGCAGTTCTTC. Translated, it gives CSALASKGGARKEQFF.

In nucleotides, the CDR3 is TGTGCCAGCAGCTTAGCGTGGGGGCAGCCCCAGCATTTT. This sequence encodes CASSLAWGQPQHF. The gene calls are TRBV7-2 and TRBJ1-5, with a tentative D call TRBD1 (5 bases). CDR1 SGHTA and CDR2 FQGNSA come from the germline V gene. The CDR3 is made up of 13 amino acids. The V end was cut by 0 bases, the J end by 7 bases, with 7 bases between.

This clonotype was observed at least ten times. The chain uses TRBV7-9 and TRBJ2-3, with a tentative D call TRBD2 (6 bases). There are 15 residues in the CDR3. Trimming left V 4 bases short and J 3 bases short, with 14 bases between. Germline V lookup: CDR1 SEHNR, CDR2 FQNEAQ (reference sequence). CDR3 DNA sequence: TGTGCCAGCAGCTCCGCGGGAAGCCCGACAGATACGCAGTATTTT. Translated, it gives CASSSAGSPTDTQYF.

This clonotype was detected a few times. The chain couples TRBV14 to TRBJ1-2; D is unclear. Germline loops: CDR1 SGHDN, CDR2 FVKESK. V lost 5 bases, J lost 6 bases, and 19 bases lay in between. The length of the CDR3 is 15 residues. CDR3 sequence reads: CASSYLYRPANGYTF. Here the CDR3 DNA reads TGTGCCAGCAGCTACTTGTACAGACCGGCTAATGGCTACACCTTC.

This clonotype was seen only once. The chain employs TRBV2 and TRBJ1-2; no definite D call. The length of the CDR3 is 15 residues. V shed 4 bases and J shed 4 bases, with 16 bases lying between them. Germline CDR1 and CDR2: SNHLY and FYNNEI. DNA for the CDR3: TGTGCCAGCAGTGCTAGAGGTTGGGGTCCCTATGGCTACACCTTC. This sequence encodes CASSARGWGPYGYTF.

This clonotype was counted many times. The genes are TRBV29-1 and TRBJ2-7, with a tentative D call TRBD1 (5 bases). This CDR3 comprises 15 residues. Germline-derived CDR1 and CDR2 are SQVTM and ANQGSEA. With 4 bases removed from V and 0 bases from J, the gap between germline ends came to 16 bases. This chain's CDR3 is CSVGLGQMFSYEQYF. CDR3 nucleotide sequence: TGCAGCGTTGGTTTGGGGCAGATGTTCTCCTACGAGCAGTACTTC.